This TCR beta chain was found in a study of T-cell memory formation after mild COVID-19. Study at large: There were largely donor-specific TCR clusters.

The V and J ends lost 2 bases and 2 bases, in that order; junction bases with no gene match: 7. Per the germline V gene, CDR1 is SGHRS and CDR2 is YFSETQ. The CDR3 contains 16 residues. MiXCR, applied by TCRdb to the 5' RACE reads, yields one record per CDR3 protein. Of approximately 230,000 distinct CDR3 sequences in the sample, 16% were seen once. With respect to this clonotype: The antigen is unknown.

Study-wide results and limits: Pre-infection memory already had some responding clones, implying cross-reactive memory joined. Mainly in CM and EM were contracting CD4+ clones; CD8+ were in EMRA. Contracting clones, day 15 to 85, had balanced CD4/CD8, and later expanders favored CD4+.

The source material was PBMCs or a T cell subset sorted from them (not recorded which). This chain uses TRBV5-1 with TRBJ2-4; 7 bases fit TRBD1. The clonotype comes from a man aged 18 to 29 who had mild COVID-19 (a few samples of this study predate the infection). Cell type and time point are not known. Written as DNA, the CDR3 is TGCGCCAGCAGCTTATCGGCAGGGGGTACCAAAAACATTCAGTACTTC. It yields the protein CASSLSAGGTKNIQYF.